The TCR beta chain under discussion was sequenced for a study of identical twins. In this sample, this clonotype turned up many times. Antigen: not known. A universal primer site was created by template switching, with the cDNA bearing unique molecular identifiers. TCRdb reprocessed the 5' RACE reads via MiXCR and lists one record per CDR3 protein. The repertoire consists of nearly 650,000 distinct CDR3 sequences, with just over 7% occurring once and the leading ten covering 1.6%. The germline CDR1 and CDR2 sequences are ENHRY and SYGVKD. Trimming cost V 10 bases and J 0 bases; bases outside gene matches: 7. This CDR3 comprises 15 residues. General study findings and limits: Among monozygotic twins, out-of-frame TCR alpha sharing exceeded what models predicted. Beta out-of-frame sequences displayed a weaker excess of sharing between twins.

These sequences were also reported in another study, on yellow fever vaccine responses in identical twins. As that report states: The T cell response to vaccination in identical twins was reportedly partly convergent and partly personalized.

What was sequenced was PBMCs. This clonotype originated in a woman aged 18-30 years in good health. This chain connects TRBV10-3 to TRBJ2-2; TRBD1 matches at 8 bases. The CDR3 sequence is CASEPTGANTGELFF. The DNA for the CDR3 is TGTGCCAGCGAACCGACAGGGGCGAACACCGGGGAGCTGTTTTTT.